Below are 20 T cell receptor beta chains sequenced from a single sample in a study of CD8+ T cells in alopecia areata. Treatment given: oral pan-JAK inhibitor, 5-10 mg twice daily. TCR sequencing used cDNA made by reverse transcription of extracted RNA. Sequenced by immunoSEQ multiplex PCR; TCRdb stores in-frame clones only, minus some. The data show some 200,000 clones, about three fifths seen once. The material was CD4+ T cells sorted from blood, obtained at week 24, from a patient treated with tofacitinib. Receptor source: a human donor with alopecia areata.

The chain has TRBV29-1 and TRBJ2-5; D is unresolved. This CDR3 spans 13 amino acids. V was pared by 7 bases and J by 5 bases, with 17 bases between. Germline values: CDR1 SQVTM, CDR2 ANQGSEA. The CDR3 region has the DNA TGCAGCGCCTCGTTTGGAAGGAAGGAGACCCAGTACTTC. Translation: CSASFGRKETQYF.

The chain employs TRBV6-1 and TRBJ1-1; tentatively, D is TRBD1 (5 bases). Germline values: CDR1 MNHNS, CDR2 SASEGT. This CDR3 is 12 amino acids long. Trimming took 3 bases from V and 5 from J, leaving 7 bases between them. The CDR3 sequence is CASSEGGTEAFF. In DNA form, the CDR3 reads TGTGCCAGCAGTGAGGGGGGTACTGAAGCTTTCTTT.

The genes are TRBV5-1 and TRBJ2-7; D may correspond to TRBD1 or TRBD2 (5 bases each). The germline gives CDR1 SGHRS, CDR2 YFSETQ. The CDR3 is 14 residues long. V was trimmed by 4 bases and J by 9 bases, leaving 20 bases between them. CDR3 residues: CASSEGSGSESQYF. As DNA, the CDR3 is TGCGCCAGCAGCGAGGGGTCGGGCTCAGAATCGCAGTACTTC.

The V gene is TRBV27, the J gene TRBJ2-7; 7 nucleotides match TRBD2. This CDR3 has 14 amino acids. Germline-derived CDR1 and CDR2 are MNHEY and SMNVEV (reference sequence). V was pared by 8 bases and J by 2 bases, with 9 bases of the junction left unmatched. CDR3 amino acids: CASSIERGPYEQYF. The CDR3, as DNA: TGTGCCAGCTCTATTGAGCGGGGCCCCTACGAGCAGTACTTC.

The chain combines TRBV6-5 with TRBJ1-1; TRBD1 matches at 8 bases. The CDR3 has 15 residues. After removal of 6 bases from V and 4 bases from J, the junction contained 10 bases not matched to a gene. The germline CDR1 and CDR2 sequences are MNHEY and SVGAGI. This chain's CDR3 is CASSNVGRGLTEAFF. CDR3 nucleotides: TGTGCCAGCAGCAACGTGGGCAGGGGGCTCACTGAAGCTTTCTTT.

J is TRBJ1-4 and V is TRBV2; the D is unclear. The CDR3 is 15 residues long. Germline assignment: CDR1 SNHLY and CDR2 FYNNEI. Trimming removed 4 bases at V and 2 bases at J, with 11 bases between. The CDR3 DNA reads as TGTGCCAGCAGTGGGCAGACACCCACTAATGAAAAACTGTTTTTT. It is translated as CASSGQTPTNEKLFF.

V is TRBV5-1 and J is TRBJ1-1; D unresolved. V lost 4 bases and J lost 10, with 14 bases in between. This CDR3 contains 12 residues. In germline, CDR1 is SGHRS, CDR2 YFSETQ. The CDR3 DNA follows: TGCGCCAGCAGCCGAGACACCTTAGGAGCTTTCTTT. Translation gives CASSRDTLGAFF.

The chain employs TRBV6-6 and TRBJ2-6, with a tentative D call TRBD2 (6 bases). CDR1 MNHNY and CDR2 SVGAGI come from the germline V gene (reference sequence). Trimming cost V 8 bases and J 1 base, with 9 bases left between them. The CDR3 length is 14 residues. The CDR3 reads CASGGGSGANVLTF. In DNA form, the CDR3 reads TGTGCCAGCGGAGGAGGGTCTGGGGCCAACGTCCTGACTTTC.

CDR3 DNA sequence: TGTGCCAGCAGCCCCGGAGGGGGGGCCGCCCCAGATACGCAGTATTTT. It translates to CASSPGGGAAPDTQYF. The genes are TRBV5-4 and TRBJ2-3; maybe TRBD2 (7 bases). Per the germline V gene, CDR1 is SGHNT and CDR2 is YYREEE (reference sequence). Trimming cost V 4 bases and J 4 bases, with 19 bases left between them. The CDR3 spans 16 residues.

Points on this clone: Within the sample, other DNA sequences also encode this same CDR3. The chain employs TRBV2 and TRBJ2-3; D not certain. Germline CDR1 and CDR2: SNHLY and FYNNEI. Trimming took off 6 bases at V and 3 bases at J, with 4 bases between the two ends. This CDR3 contains 11 residues. The DNA of the CDR3 is TGTGCCAGCAGGCGGACAGATACGCAGTATTTT. Amino acid sequence: CASRRTDTQYF.

This clone was seen a single time. V and J are TRBV4-3 and TRBJ2-7; 11 bases match TRBD2. Germline assignment: CDR1 LGHNA and CDR2 YSLEER. V was pared by 0 bases and J by 9 bases, with 10 bases of the junction left unmatched. The CDR3 contains 16 residues. The CDR3 DNA reads TGCGCCAGCAGCCAAGATTGGGGACTAGCGGTCTCTCGGCAGTACTTC. It specifies CASSQDWGLAVSRQYF.

Note on this clone: Germline is not matched at one junction end, which may reflect a read error. The chain employs TRBV5-1 and TRBJ1-1; D may be TRBD1 (5 bases). Germline V gene sequence: CDR1 SGHRS, CDR2 YFSETQ. The CDR3 is made up of 15 amino acids. CDR3 nucleotides: TGCGCCAGCAGGTTGGAAGGGGCGTTCGTCACTGAAGCTTTCTTT. Translation: CASRLEGAFVTEAFF.

The sample holds a few counts of this clone. The chain is built from TRBV5-1 and TRBJ2-2; D uncertain. V was cut by 4 bases and J by 2 bases, with 3 bases left in between. Germline-derived CDR1 and CDR2 are SGHRS and YFSETQ. There are 12 residues in the CDR3. The CDR3 loop reads CASSINTGELFF. The CDR3 coding sequence is TGCGCCAGCAGCATTAACACCGGGGAGCTGTTTTTT.

The chain recombines TRBV5-1 with TRBJ2-2, with 7 bases lining up with TRBD1. Germline CDR1 SGHRS, CDR2 YFSETQ. V shed 5 bases and J 6 bases; nucleotides not matched to a gene: 4. This CDR3 contains 13 residues. The CDR3 loop reads CASSTGDAGELFF. The CDR3 coding sequence is TGCGCCAGCAGTACAGGGGATGCCGGGGAGCTGTTTTTT.

The chain has TRBV5-1 and TRBJ2-5; D is ambiguous. V lost 6 bases to trimming and J lost 4 bases, with 10 bases between them. Per germline, CDR1 SGHRS and CDR2 YFSETQ. This CDR3 has 12 residues. As DNA, the CDR3 is TGCGCCAGCAAGGCTACTACAGAGACCCAGTACTTC. Protein: CASKATTETQYF.

This CDR3 reads CASSRSLETYGYTF. The CDR3 nucleotides read TGTGCCAGCAGCCGTAGTTTGGAGACCTATGGCTACACCTTC. V is TRBV7-9 and J is TRBJ1-2; D is unclear. Germline V gene sequence: CDR1 SEHNR, CDR2 FQNEAQ (reference sequence). This CDR3 contains 14 residues. V was trimmed by 5 bases and J by 4 bases, leaving 14 bases between them.

The gene calls are TRBV25-1 and TRBJ2-1; possible D gene TRBD2, 6 bases. CDR3 size: 14 residues. V lost 2 bases, J lost 8 bases, and 13 bases lay in between. Germline CDR1 reads MGHDK; CDR2 reads SYGVNS. This CDR3 is CASSETGALDEQFF. CDR3 in DNA: TGTGCCAGCAGTGAAACGGGAGCTCTCGATGAGCAGTTCTTC.

This sequence joins TRBV25-1 and TRBJ2-2; D could derive from TRBD1 or TRBD2 (6 bases each). Trimming left V 2 bases short and J 3 bases short, with 13 bases between. From germline, CDR1 is MGHDK and CDR2 SYGVNS. CDR3 length: 16 amino acids. CDR3 bases: TGTGCCAGCAGTGAACGGAGGGGGTCGGACACCGGGGAGCTGTTTTTT. As protein: CASSERRGSDTGELFF.

V gene TRBV29-1 combines with J gene TRBJ2-7; 7 positions match TRBD1. The CDR3 has 14 amino acids. CDR1 SQVTM and CDR2 ANQGSEA come from the germline V gene. With 5 bases clipped from V and 0 bases from J, the junction kept 7 bases outside the gene matches. CDR3 nucleotide sequence: TGCAGCGTTCATAACAGGGGCATCTCCTACGAGCAGTACTTC. This gives the protein CSVHNRGISYEQYF.

The V call is TRBV27, the J call TRBJ1-4, with D unresolved. Germline V lookup: CDR1 MNHEY, CDR2 SMNVEV (reference sequence). V was cut by 0 bases and J by 7 bases, with 18 bases left in between. The CDR3 contains 17 residues. The CDR3 DNA reads TGTGCCAGCAGTTTATCCCCAGGATCCGGAAAGGGTGAAAAACTGTTTTTT. Translated, it gives CASSLSPGSGKGEKLFF.